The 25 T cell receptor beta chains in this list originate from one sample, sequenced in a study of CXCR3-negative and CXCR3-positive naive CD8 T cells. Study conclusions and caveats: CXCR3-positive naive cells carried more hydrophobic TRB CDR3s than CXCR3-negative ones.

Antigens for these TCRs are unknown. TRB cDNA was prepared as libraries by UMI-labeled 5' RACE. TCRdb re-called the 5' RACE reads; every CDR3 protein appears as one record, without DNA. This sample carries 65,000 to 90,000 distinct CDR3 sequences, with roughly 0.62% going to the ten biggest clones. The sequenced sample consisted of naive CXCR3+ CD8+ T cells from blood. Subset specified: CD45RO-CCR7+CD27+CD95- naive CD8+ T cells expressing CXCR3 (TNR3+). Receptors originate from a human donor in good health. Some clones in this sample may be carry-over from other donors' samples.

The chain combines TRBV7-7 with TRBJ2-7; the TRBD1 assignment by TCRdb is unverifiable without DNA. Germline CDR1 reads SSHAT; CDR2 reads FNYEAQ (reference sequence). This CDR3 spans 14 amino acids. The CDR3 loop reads CASSPWPGSYEQYF.

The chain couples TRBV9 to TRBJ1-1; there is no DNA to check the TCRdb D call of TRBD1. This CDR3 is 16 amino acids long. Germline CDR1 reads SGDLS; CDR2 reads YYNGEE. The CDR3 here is CASSVGDRQRNTEAFF.

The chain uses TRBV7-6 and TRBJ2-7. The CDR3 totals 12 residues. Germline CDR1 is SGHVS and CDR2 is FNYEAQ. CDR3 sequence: CASSSTDYEQYF.

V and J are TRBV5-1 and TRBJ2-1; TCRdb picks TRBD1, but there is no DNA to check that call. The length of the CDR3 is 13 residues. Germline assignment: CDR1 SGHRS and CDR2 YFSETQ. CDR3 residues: CASSSGQGVPGFF.

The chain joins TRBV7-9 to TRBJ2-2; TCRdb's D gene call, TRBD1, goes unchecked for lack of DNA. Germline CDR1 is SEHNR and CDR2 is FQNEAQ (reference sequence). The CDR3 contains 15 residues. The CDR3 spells CASRSGTGETGELFF.

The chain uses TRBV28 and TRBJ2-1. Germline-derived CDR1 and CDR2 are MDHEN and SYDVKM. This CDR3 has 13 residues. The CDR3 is CASNQWSNNEQFF.

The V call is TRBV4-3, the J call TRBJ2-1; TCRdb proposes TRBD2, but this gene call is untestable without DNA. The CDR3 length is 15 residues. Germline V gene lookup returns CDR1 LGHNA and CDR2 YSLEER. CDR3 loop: CASSQFPSGREEQFF.

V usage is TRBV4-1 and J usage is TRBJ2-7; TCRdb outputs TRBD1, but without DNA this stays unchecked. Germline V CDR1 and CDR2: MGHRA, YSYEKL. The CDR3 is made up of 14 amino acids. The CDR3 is CASSQGSGSYEQYF.

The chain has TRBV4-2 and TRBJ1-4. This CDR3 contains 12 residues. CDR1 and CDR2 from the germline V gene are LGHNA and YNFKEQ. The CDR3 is CASSQDGEKLFF.

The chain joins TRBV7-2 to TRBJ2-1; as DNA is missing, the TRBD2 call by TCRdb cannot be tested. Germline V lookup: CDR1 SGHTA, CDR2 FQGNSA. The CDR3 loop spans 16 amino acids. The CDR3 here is CASSSQGLAGNNEQFF. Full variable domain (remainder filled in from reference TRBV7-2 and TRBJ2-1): GAGVSQSPSNKVTEKGKDVELRCDPISGHTALYWYRQSLGQGLEFLIYFQGNSAPDKSGLPSDRFSAERTGGSVSTLTIQRTQQEDSAVYLCASSSQGLAGNNEQFFGPGTRLTVL.

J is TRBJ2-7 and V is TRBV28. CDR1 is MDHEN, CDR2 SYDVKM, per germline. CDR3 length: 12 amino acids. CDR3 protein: CASSWIDYEQYF.

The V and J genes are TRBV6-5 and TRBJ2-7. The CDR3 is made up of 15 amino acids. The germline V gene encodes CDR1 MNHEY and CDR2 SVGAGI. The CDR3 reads CASSYYGSSSYEQYF.

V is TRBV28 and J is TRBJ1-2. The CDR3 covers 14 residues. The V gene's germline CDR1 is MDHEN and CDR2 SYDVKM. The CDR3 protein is CASSLKGTTYGYTF.

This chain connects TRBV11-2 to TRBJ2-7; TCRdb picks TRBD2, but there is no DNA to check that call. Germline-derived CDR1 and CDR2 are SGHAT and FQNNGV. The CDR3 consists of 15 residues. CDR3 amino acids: CASSLGGDPYYEQYF.

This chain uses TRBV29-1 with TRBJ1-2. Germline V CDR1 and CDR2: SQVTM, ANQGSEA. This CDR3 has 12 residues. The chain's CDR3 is CSVVGLNPGYTF.

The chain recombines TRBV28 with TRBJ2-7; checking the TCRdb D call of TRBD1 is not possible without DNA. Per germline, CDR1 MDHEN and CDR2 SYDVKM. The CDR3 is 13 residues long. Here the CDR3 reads CASSLRGVYEQYF.

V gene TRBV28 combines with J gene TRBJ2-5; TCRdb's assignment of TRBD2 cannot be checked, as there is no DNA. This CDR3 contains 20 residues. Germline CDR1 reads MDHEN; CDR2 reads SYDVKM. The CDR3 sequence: CVSSSLLAGGPLDRQETQYF. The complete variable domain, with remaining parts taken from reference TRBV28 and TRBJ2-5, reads DVKVTQSSRYLVKRTGEKVFLECVQDMDHENMFWYRQDPGLGLRLIYFSYDVKMKEKGDIPEGYSVSREKKERFSLILESASTNQTSMYLCVSSSLLAGGPLDRQETQYFGPGTRLLVL.

CDR3 sequence reads: CASSSSVNEQFF. J is TRBJ2-1 and V is TRBV7-9. The CDR3 runs 12 residues. Germline V CDR1 and CDR2: SEHNR, FQNEAQ (reference sequence).

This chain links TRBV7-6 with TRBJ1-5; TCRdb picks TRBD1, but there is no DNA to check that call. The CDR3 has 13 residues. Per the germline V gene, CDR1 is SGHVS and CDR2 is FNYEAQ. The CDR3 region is CASSLGEDQPQHF.

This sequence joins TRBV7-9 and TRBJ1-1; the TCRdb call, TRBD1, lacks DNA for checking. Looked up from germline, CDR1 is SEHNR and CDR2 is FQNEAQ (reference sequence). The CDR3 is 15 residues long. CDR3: CASSSVAQGSTEAFF. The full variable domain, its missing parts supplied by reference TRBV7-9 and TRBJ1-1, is DTGVSQNPRHKITKRGQNVTFRCDPISEHNRLYWYRQTLGQGPEFLTYFQNEAQLEKSRLLSDRFSAERPKGSFSTLEIQRTEQGDSAMYLCASSSVAQGSTEAFFGQGTRLTVV.

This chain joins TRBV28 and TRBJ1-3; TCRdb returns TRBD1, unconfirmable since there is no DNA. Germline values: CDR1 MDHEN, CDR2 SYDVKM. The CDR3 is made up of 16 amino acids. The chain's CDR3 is CASRRPDRLSGNTIYF. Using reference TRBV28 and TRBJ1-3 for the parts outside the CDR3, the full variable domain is DVKVTQSSRYLVKRTGEKVFLECVQDMDHENMFWYRQDPGLGLRLIYFSYDVKMKEKGDIPEGYSVSREKKERFSLILESASTNQTSMYLCASRRPDRLSGNTIYFGEGSWLTVV.

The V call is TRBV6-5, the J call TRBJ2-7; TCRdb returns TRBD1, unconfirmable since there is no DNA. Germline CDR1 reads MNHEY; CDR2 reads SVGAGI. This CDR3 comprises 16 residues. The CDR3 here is CASSYSDGGNSYEQYF.

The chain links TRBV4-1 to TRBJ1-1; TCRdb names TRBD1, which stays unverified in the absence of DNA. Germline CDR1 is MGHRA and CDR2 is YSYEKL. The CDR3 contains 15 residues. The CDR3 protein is CASSPITGVETEAFF.

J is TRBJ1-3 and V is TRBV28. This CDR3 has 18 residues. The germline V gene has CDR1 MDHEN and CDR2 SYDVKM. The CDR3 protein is CASRITWTGQGSGNTIYF.

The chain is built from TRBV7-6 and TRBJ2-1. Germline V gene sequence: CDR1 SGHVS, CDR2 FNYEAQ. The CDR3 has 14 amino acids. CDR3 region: CASSLEAYYNEQFF.